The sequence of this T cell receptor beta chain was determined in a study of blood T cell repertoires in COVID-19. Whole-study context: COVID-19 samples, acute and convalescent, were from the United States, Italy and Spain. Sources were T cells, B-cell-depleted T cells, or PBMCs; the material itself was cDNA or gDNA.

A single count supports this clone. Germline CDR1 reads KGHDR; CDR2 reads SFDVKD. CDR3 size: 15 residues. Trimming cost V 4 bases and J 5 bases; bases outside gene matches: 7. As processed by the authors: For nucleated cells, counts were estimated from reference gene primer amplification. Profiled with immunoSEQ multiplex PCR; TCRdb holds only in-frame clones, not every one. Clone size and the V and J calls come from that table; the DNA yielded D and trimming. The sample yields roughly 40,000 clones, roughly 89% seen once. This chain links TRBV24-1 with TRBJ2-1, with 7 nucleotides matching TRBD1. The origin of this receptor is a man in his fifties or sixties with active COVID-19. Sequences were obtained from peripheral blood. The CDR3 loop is CATSDARTGDNEQFF. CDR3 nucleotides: TGTGCCACCAGTGACGCAAGGACAGGAGACAATGAGCAGTTCTTC.